The 30 T cell receptor beta chains listed next were all sequenced from one sample in a study of T cell responses to AZD1222 COVID-19 vaccine. The repertoire was sequenced with immunoSEQ multiplex PCR; TCRdb's copy has only in-frame clones and lacks some. The table records 130,000 to 150,000 clones, more than 85% of them present only once. Sequenced here: peripheral blood, sampled on day 0 of AZD1222 vaccination. Every receptor here comes from an adult in good health.

The chain is built from TRBV7-2 and TRBJ1-1, with D possibly being TRBD1 (6 bases). V was clipped by 5 bases and J by 9 bases, with 22 bases between them. Germline V CDR1 and CDR2: SGHTA, FQGNSA. The CDR3 is 15 residues long. CDR3 amino acids: CASSPAAGGRVKAFF. CDR3 in DNA: TGTGCCAGCAGCCCCGCCGCGGGGGGCCGGGTGAAAGCTTTCTTT.

The chain has TRBV7-2 and TRBJ1-2; D is uncertain. Germline assignment: CDR1 SGHTA and CDR2 FQGNSA. This CDR3 spans 12 amino acids. V was shortened by 5 bases and J by 3 bases, with 7 bases between the two germline ends. The CDR3 DNA reads TGTGCCAGCAGCCAATGGGACTATGGCTACACCTTC. Translated: CASSQWDYGYTF.

The rearrangement uses TRBV6-1 and TRBJ2-2; D is possibly TRBD1 or TRBD2 (5 bases each). The germline gives CDR1 MNHNS, CDR2 SASEGT. The CDR3 consists of 17 residues. Trimming took 0 bases from V and 4 from J, leaving 15 bases between them. The CDR3 bases are TGTGCCAGCAGTGAAGCTGCGGGCTCAGGGTTCACCGGGGAGCTGTTTTTT. Its translation: CASSEAAGSGFTGELFF.

The V call is TRBV11-2, the J call TRBJ2-1; the D gene is possibly TRBD2 (6 bases). The CDR3 totals 14 residues. Germline V gene lookup returns CDR1 SGHAT and CDR2 FQNNGV. Trimming removed 9 bases at V and 3 bases at J, with 15 bases between. CDR3 DNA: TGTGCCAGTTCAGGGCGGGAAGTCTACAATGAGCAGTTCTTC. It yields the protein CASSGREVYNEQFF.

The genes are TRBV18 and TRBJ2-5, with D tentatively TRBD2 (6 bases). The germline V gene encodes CDR1 KGHSH and CDR2 LQKENI. The CDR3 consists of 16 residues. Trimming removed 0 bases from V and 5 bases from J, with 16 bases in between. Here the CDR3 reads CASSPPETPEGETQYF. CDR3 bases: TGTGCCAGCTCACCACCGGAGACCCCGGAGGGGGAGACCCAGTACTTC.

The chain uses TRBV6-6 and TRBJ1-5; a weak D match, TRBD1 (5 bases). Trimming left V 7 bases short and J 0 bases short, with 16 bases between. CDR1 and CDR2 from the germline V gene are MNHNY and SVGAGI (reference sequence). This CDR3 has 16 residues. This chain's CDR3 is CASTPRGADSNQPQHF. For the CDR3, the DNA is TGTGCCAGCACCCCGAGAGGGGCCGATAGCAATCAGCCCCAGCATTTT.

This chain uses TRBV9 with TRBJ2-1, with 7 bases matching TRBD2. Germline-derived CDR1 and CDR2 are SGDLS and YYNGEE. V gave up 4 bases and J gave up 7 bases; unmatched junction bases: 8. This CDR3 has 14 residues. The CDR3 loop is CASSSSHGGNEQFF. For the CDR3, the DNA is TGTGCCAGCAGCTCCTCCCACGGGGGGAATGAGCAGTTCTTC.

The V and J genes are TRBV7-9 and TRBJ1-2, with 7 bases fitting TRBD1. The CDR3 has 15 residues. J lost 6 bases, V lost 5 bases, and 12 bases had no gene match. The germline CDR1 and CDR2 sequences are SEHNR and FQNEAQ (reference sequence). The CDR3: CASSDRERVGNGYTF. The CDR3 bases are TGTGCCAGCAGCGACAGGGAACGGGTTGGGAATGGCTACACCTTC.

The V and J genes are TRBV5-1 and TRBJ1-1; no firm D call. The CDR3 has 15 amino acids. V was pared by 0 bases and J by 4 bases, with 13 bases between. Germline assignment: CDR1 SGHRS and CDR2 YFSETQ. CDR3 coding DNA: TGCGCCAGCAGCTTGGTTAGCGTGGATGGCACTGAAGCTTTCTTT. Its protein is CASSLVSVDGTEAFF.

This clone was detected once. CDR3 protein: CASSHVLRDRGLAKNIQYF. The CDR3 region has the DNA TGTGCCAGCAGCCATGTCCTCCGGGACAGGGGCCTAGCCAAAAACATTCAGTACTTC. The rearrangement links TRBV4-2 to TRBJ2-4; 10 bases agree with TRBD1. Germline V CDR1 and CDR2: LGHNA, YNFKEQ. The CDR3 is 19 residues long. J gave up 0 bases and V 3 bases, and 11 bases lay outside the gene matches.

The chain joins TRBV18 to TRBJ1-5; unclear D gene. The CDR3 is 14 amino acids. V was trimmed by 1 base and J by 3 bases, leaving 7 bases between them. Germline V gene data show CDR1 as KGHSH and CDR2 as LQKENI. The CDR3 DNA sequence: TGTGCCAGCTCACCACAGGCGGCCAATCAGCCCCAGCATTTT. It codes for CASSPQAANQPQHF.

The chain employs TRBV5-5 and TRBJ1-3, with TRBD1 as a possible D gene (6 bases). CDR1 is SGHKS and CDR2 is YYEKEE in the germline V gene (reference sequence). Between the trimmed V and J ends, which lost 4 bases and 0 bases, there was a span of 14 bases. This CDR3 is built from 16 residues. CDR3 in DNA: TGTGCCAGCAGCCCGGGACACTCGCTCTCTGGAAACACCATATATTTT. It is translated as CASSPGHSLSGNTIYF. The entire variable domain, with the rest obtained from reference TRBV5-5 and TRBJ1-3, is as follows: DAGVTQSPTHLIKTRGQQVTLRCSPISGHKSVSWYQQVLGQGPQFIFQYYEKEERGRGNFPDRFSARQFPNYSSELNVNALLLGDSALYLCASSPGHSLSGNTIYFGEGSWLTVV.

This rearrangement joins TRBV12-5 to TRBJ2-3; D could derive from TRBD1 or TRBD2 (5 bases each). The CDR3 sequence is 14 residues long. V gave up 7 bases and J gave up 5 bases, with 16 bases separating them. CDR1 is LGHNT, CDR2 FRNRAP, per germline. CDR3 sequence (DNA): TGTGCTAGTGTCCCAGGGACGGTGGGAGATACGCAGTATTTT. Protein: CASVPGTVGDTQYF.

The genes are TRBV4-2 and TRBJ1-2; D may be TRBD1 (5 bases). Trimming removed 4 bases at V and 8 bases at J, with 14 bases between. Germline V lookup: CDR1 LGHNA, CDR2 YNFKEQ. The CDR3 consists of 13 residues. This CDR3 reads CASSPADRWGYTF. The CDR3 DNA follows: TGTGCCAGCAGCCCTGCCGACAGATGGGGCTACACCTTC.

The V and J genes are TRBV19 and TRBJ1-4; D remains ambiguous. The CDR3 consists of 14 residues. Trimming cost V 7 bases and J 4 bases, with 13 bases left between them. Germline CDR1 reads LNHDA; CDR2 reads SQIVND (reference sequence). CDR3 bases: TGTGCCAGTAACCTGGGAGGGAGTAATGAAAAACTGTTTTTT. Protein sequence: CASNLGGSNEKLFF.

The CDR3 reads CASSSTGTGGNIQYF. The CDR3 nucleotides are TGCGCCAGCAGCTCGACCGGGACAGGGGGAAACATTCAGTACTTC. The chain has TRBV5-1 and TRBJ2-4; 11 bases align to TRBD1. With 3 bases clipped from V and 6 bases from J, the junction kept 5 bases outside the gene matches. The germline V gene encodes CDR1 SGHRS and CDR2 YFSETQ. The CDR3 length is 15 residues.

The J gene is TRBJ2-3, the V gene TRBV6-5; D remains ambiguous. CDR1 and CDR2 (germline): MNHEY, SVGAGI. The CDR3 extends over 11 amino acids. Trimming stripped 7 bases from V and 0 bases from J, with 2 bases between. The CDR3 sequence is CASTSTDTQYF. CDR3 nucleotide sequence: TGTGCCAGCACTAGCACAGATACGCAGTATTTT.

The chain uses TRBV14 and TRBJ2-1; D not certain. CDR3 length: 14 amino acids. Germline assignment: CDR1 SGHDN and CDR2 FVKESK. The ends were cut back, 5 bases at V and 0 bases at J, with 8 bases in the middle. The CDR3 bases are TGTGCCAGCAGCGGCGGAAGCTCCTACAATGAGCAGTTCTTC. The encoded protein is CASSGGSSYNEQFF.

The chain combines TRBV29-1 with TRBJ1-2; the match to TRBD1 covers 7 bases. The CDR3 consists of 11 residues. Trimming cost V 4 bases and J 7 bases; bases outside gene matches: 3. Per the germline V gene, CDR1 is SQVTM and CDR2 is ANQGSEA. CDR3 in amino acids: CSVGQGLGYTF. The DNA for the CDR3 is TGCAGCGTTGGACAGGGCCTTGGCTACACCTTC.

V gene TRBV5-6 combines with J gene TRBJ1-5, with 7 bases that match TRBD1. The CDR3 is 14 residues long. Losses at the gene ends were 1 base for V and 7 bases for J; bases not matched to a gene: 5. Germline CDR1 is SGHDT and CDR2 is YYEEEE. DNA for the CDR3: TGTGCCAGCAGCTTGCAGGGGGTCATGCAGCCCCAGCATTTT. Its protein is CASSLQGVMQPQHF.

The V gene is TRBV18, the J gene TRBJ2-1, with D possibly matching TRBD1 (5 bases). The length of the CDR3 is 15 residues. V was cut by 3 bases and J by 4 bases, with 13 bases left in between. The germline V gene has CDR1 KGHSH and CDR2 LQKENI. Here the CDR3 DNA reads TGTGCCAGCTCACCGGGGCAGTCAACGTACAATGAGCAGTTCTTC. It codes for CASSPGQSTYNEQFF. Complete variable domain (other parts from reference TRBV18 and TRBJ2-1): NAGVMQNPRHLVRRRGQEARLRCSPMKGHSHVYWYRQLPEEGLKFMVYLQKENIIDESGMPKERFSAEFPKEGPSILRIQQVVRGDSAAYFCASSPGQSTYNEQFFGPGTRLTVL.

This clone was detected only once. The V and J genes are TRBV6-5 and TRBJ1-1; D is unresolved. The CDR3 runs to 14 residues. CDR1 is MNHEY and CDR2 is SVGAGI in the germline V gene. With 6 bases removed from V and 0 bases from J, the gap between germline ends came to 11 bases. This CDR3 reads CASRSVRMNTEAFF. In DNA, the CDR3 is TGTGCCAGCAGGTCAGTTAGAATGAACACTGAAGCTTTCTTT.

CDR3 sequence reads: CASSSDRVQETQYF. CDR3 nucleotides: TGTGCCAGCTCATCCGACAGGGTCCAAGAGACCCAGTACTTC. V and J are TRBV18 and TRBJ2-5; TRBD1 matches at 7 bases. The CDR3 has 14 residues. Germline V gene data show CDR1 as KGHSH and CDR2 as LQKENI. Trimming took 5 bases from V and 1 from J; bases not matched to a gene: 4.

This chain links TRBV19 with TRBJ2-3, with D perhaps TRBD2 (5 bases). This CDR3 region has 13 residues. Trimming removed 4 bases from V and 4 bases from J, with 9 bases in between. From germline, CDR1 is LNHDA and CDR2 SQIVND (reference sequence). This chain's CDR3 is CASSSRTADTQYF. The CDR3 DNA sequence: TGTGCCAGTAGTAGCAGGACTGCAGATACGCAGTATTTT.

The chain has TRBV7-8 and TRBJ1-1; unclear D gene. Germline V lookup: CDR1 SGHVS, CDR2 FQNEAQ. The CDR3 contains 16 residues. V was cut by 5 bases and J by 1 base, with 17 bases left in between. The CDR3, as DNA: TGTGCCAGCAGCCTACCGGGTGGGCGGAAGAACACTGAAGCTTTCTTT. This translates into CASSLPGGRKNTEAFF.

This chain links TRBV5-4 with TRBJ1-1; unclear D gene. V dropped 2 bases and J dropped 4 bases, with 6 bases sitting between them. The CDR3 contains 12 residues. The germline V gene encodes CDR1 SGHNT and CDR2 YYREEE (reference sequence). In nucleotides, the CDR3 is TGTGCCAGCAGCTTTGCGGGCACTGAAGCTTTCTTT. The encoded protein is CASSFAGTEAFF. The entire variable domain, with the rest obtained from reference TRBV5-4 and TRBJ1-1, is as follows: ETGVTQSPTHLIKTRGQQVTLRCSSQSGHNTVSWYQQALGQGPQFIFQYYREEENGRGNFPPRFSGLQFPNYSSELNVNALELDDSALYLCASSFAGTEAFFGQGTRLTVV.

This clone was seen a handful of times. The chain employs TRBV6-5 and TRBJ1-1; a possible D gene is TRBD1 (6 bases). The CDR3 consists of 15 residues. Trimming removed 2 bases at V and 3 bases at J, with 13 bases between. The germline CDR1 and CDR2 sequences are MNHEY and SVGAGI. In DNA form, the CDR3 reads TGTGCCAGCAGTTACCTAATAAGGGGGGACACTGAAGCTTTCTTT. Translated, it gives CASSYLIRGDTEAFF.

The J gene is TRBJ1-1, the V gene TRBV24-1; D is undetermined. The ends were cut back, 4 bases at V and 1 base at J, with 6 bases in the middle. The V gene's germline CDR1 is KGHDR and CDR2 SFDVKD. CDR3 length equals 13 residues. The CDR3 region has the DNA TGTGCCACCAGTGACGGGGAGAACACTGAAGCTTTCTTT. Encoded protein: CATSDGENTEAFF.

This sequence joins TRBV5-1 and TRBJ1-2, with TRBD1 matching over 9 bases. This CDR3 spans 16 amino acids. J gave up 8 bases and V 5 bases, and 16 bases lay outside the gene matches. The germline gives CDR1 SGHRS, CDR2 YFSETQ. The CDR3 here is CASRLAPGQGWYGYTF. In DNA form, the CDR3 reads TGCGCCAGCAGGCTTGCTCCGGGACAGGGTTGGTACGGCTACACCTTC.

CDR3 in DNA: TGTGCCAGCAGAAAACTAGCGGAACCCTACAATGAGCAGTTCTTC. Protein product: CASRKLAEPYNEQFF. The genes are TRBV2 and TRBJ2-1; 8 bases agree with TRBD2. Trimming removed 6 bases from V and 2 bases from J; junction bases left unmatched: 6. The CDR3 loop spans 15 amino acids. The germline CDR1 and CDR2 sequences are SNHLY and FYNNEI.